The 8 T cell receptor beta chains presented below share a single source sample, sequenced in a study of blood T cells in healthy people across ages (dated by TCRdb to about 2015). The library was built by means of 5' RACE. Data came from an Illumina HiSeq 2500. A second 7 to 11 cycle PCR used a sample-barcoded 5' primer and a J-beta primer mix. The public reads were reprocessed in TCRdb via fastp at Q25 and MiXCR, keeping in-frame beta chains. A single entry per CDR3 protein holds the most common genes and DNA from its merged rows. This sample gives fewer than 950,000 distinct CDR3 sequences in total; around 36% of them show up just once. The top ten clones comprise 13% of the sample. Input material: blood. The receptors shown here come from a man between 18 and 35 years old in good health.

The CDR3 DNA reads TGCGCCAGCAATGGGGGGGCGGCTAATTCACCCCTCCACTTT. Protein: CASNGGAANSPLHF. The chain has TRBV10-2 and TRBJ1-6; perhaps TRBD1 as D (6 bases). Deletions cut 7 bases from V and 6 bases from J, with 13 bases between. This CDR3 has 14 amino acids. In germline, CDR1 is WSHSY, CDR2 SAAADI.

This clonotype was seen many times. The genes are TRBV7-9 and TRBJ2-5, with D unclear. This CDR3 is 13 amino acids long. Germline loops: CDR1 SEHNR, CDR2 FQNEAQ (reference sequence). V was cut by 3 bases and J by 3 bases, with 8 bases left in between. CDR3 amino acids: CASSFNGEETQYF. The CDR3 DNA is TGTGCCAGCAGCTTTAACGGAGAAGAGACCCAGTACTTC.

This clonotype was counted at least ten times. V gene TRBV12-1 combines with J gene TRBJ2-1; the DNA was not compared with TRBD2, the D call given in the table. TRBV12-1 is tagged as a pseudogene. CDR3 length: 13 residues. In DNA form, the CDR3 reads TGTGCCAGCAGCCCGGGACTATACAATGAGCAGTTCTTC. Translation gives CASSPGLYNEQFF.

This clonotype was counted ten times or more. The chain has TRBV7-9 and TRBJ2-7; D is possibly TRBD1 (6 bases). Looked up from germline, CDR1 is SEHNR and CDR2 is FQNEAQ (reference sequence). This CDR3 is 17 amino acids long. V was pared by 5 bases and J by 3 bases, with 23 bases between. CDR3 sequence reads: CASSDKKTGIRYYEQYF. DNA of the CDR3: TGTGCCAGCAGCGATAAGAAAACAGGGATAAGGTACTACGAGCAGTACTTC. The full variable domain, completed using reference TRBV7-9 and TRBJ2-7, is DTGVSQNPRHKITKRGQNVTFRCDPISEHNRLYWYRQTLGQGPEFLTYFQNEAQLEKSRLLSDRFSAERPKGSFSTLEIQRTEQGDSAMYLCASSDKKTGIRYYEQYFGPGTRLTVT.

The CDR3 DNA follows: TGTGCCAGCAGTGACAGTCCCGGTTATGGCTACACCTTC. It encodes CASSDSPGYGYTF. The chain has TRBV12-3 or TRBV12-4 and TRBJ1-2; D may be TRBD1 (5 bases). This CDR3 spans 13 amino acids. V was shortened by 5 bases and J by 5 bases, with 12 bases between the two germline ends.

This sequence joins TRBV6-6 and TRBJ2-3, with TRBD2 as a possible D gene (6 bases). Trimming took off 7 bases at V and 2 bases at J, with 19 bases between the two ends. The CDR3 is 16 amino acids. In germline, CDR1 is MNHNY, CDR2 SVGAGI (reference sequence). The CDR3 protein is CASTDGWRGVTDTQYF. For the CDR3, the DNA is TGTGCCAGCACCGACGGATGGCGGGGCGTCACAGATACGCAGTATTTT.

CDR3 sequence (DNA): TGTGCCAGCAGCTCAGCGGGGGCGCGCTACAATGAGCAGTTCTTC. Protein sequence: CASSSAGARYNEQFF. This chain links TRBV5-5 with TRBJ2-1; 8 bases align to TRBD2. V lost 3 bases, J lost 3 bases, and 5 bases stayed unmatched. From germline, CDR1 is SGHKS and CDR2 YYEKEE (reference sequence). The CDR3 contains 15 residues.

The CDR3 DNA is TGTGCCAGCAGCTTAGACCCACTAGCGGGGTTGAATGAGCAGTACTTC. This gives the protein CASSLDPLAGLNEQYF. The V and J genes are TRBV7-7 and TRBJ2-7; 10 nucleotides match TRBD2. Germline V gene sequence: CDR1 SSHAT, CDR2 FNYEAQ (reference sequence). The J segment lost 7 bases and the V segment lost 1 base, leaving 10 bases of the junction unmatched. The CDR3 contains 16 residues.